Presented here are 29 T cell receptor beta chains from one specimen sequenced in a study of blood T cell repertoires in COVID-19. The method was immunoSEQ multiplex PCR; TCRdb's version includes in-frame clones alone and lacks a portion of them. This sample carries about 260,000 clones, just under 90% of them seen once, and the ten largest clones take roughly 3.3%. Sequencing was performed on peripheral blood. These receptors all stem from a middle-aged woman with acute or convalescent COVID-19.

The chain joins TRBV5-1 to TRBJ2-1, with D maybe TRBD2 (5 bases). In germline, CDR1 is SGHRS, CDR2 YFSETQ. The length of the CDR3 is 17 residues. Trimming pared 0 bases from V and 5 bases from J, leaving 18 bases between. This chain's CDR3 is CASSLDRGGLPDNEQFF. The DNA of the CDR3 is TGCGCCAGCAGCTTGGATCGGGGTGGGTTACCGGACAATGAGCAGTTCTTC.

The chain joins TRBV6-1 to TRBJ2-7; D ambiguous. CDR1 and CDR2 (germline): MNHNS, SASEGT. V dropped 1 base and J dropped 1 base, with 14 bases sitting between them. The CDR3 loop spans 16 amino acids. Here the CDR3 reads CASSEGLTITSYEQYV. CDR3 DNA: TGTGCCAGCAGTGAAGGACTGACGATTACTTCCTACGAGCAGTACGTC.

The rearrangement links TRBV7-3 to TRBJ2-1; a weak D match, TRBD2 (5 bases). The germline V gene encodes CDR1 SGHTA and CDR2 FQGTGA. The CDR3 covers 13 residues. V lost 5 bases and J 12 bases, leaving 17 bases between the germline ends. The CDR3 DNA follows: TGTGCCAGCAGCCAAAACCAGGACTCTATGCAGTTCTTC. It specifies CASSQNQDSMQFF.

The genes are TRBV6-5 and TRBJ1-2; D perhaps matches TRBD1 (5 bases). This CDR3 is 13 amino acids long. The V gene's germline CDR1 is MNHEY and CDR2 SVGAGI. The germline V and J ends were trimmed by 10 bases and 2 bases, with 14 bases remaining between them. The CDR3 is CATSPAGNYGYTF. CDR3 nucleotide sequence: TGTGCCACGTCCCCGGCAGGGAACTATGGCTACACCTTC.

V is TRBV21-1 and J is TRBJ1-4. TRBV21-1 is labeled a pseudogene. This CDR3 contains 14 residues. CDR3 loop: CASSSKSPDEKLFF. The CDR3 DNA follows: TGTGCCAGCAGCAGTAAGAGCCCCGATGAAAAACTGTTTTTT.

The gene calls are TRBV6-1 and TRBJ1-3; 9 bases match TRBD1. Per the germline V gene, CDR1 is MNHNS and CDR2 is SASEGT. This CDR3 has 18 amino acids. The V segment lost 2 bases and the J segment 3 bases; nucleotides outside the gene matches: 11. CDR3 residues: CASSENWGTGGYGNTIYF. The CDR3 nucleotides read TGTGCCAGCAGTGAAAATTGGGGTACAGGGGGCTATGGAAACACCATATATTTT.

The chain employs TRBV19 and TRBJ1-2, with TRBD1 matching 11 bases. Losses at the gene ends were 6 bases for V and 8 bases for J; bases not matched to a gene: 8. CDR1 is LNHDA and CDR2 is SQIVND in the germline V gene (reference sequence). This CDR3 spans 14 amino acids. DNA for the CDR3: TGTGCCAGTAGCAAGGACAGGGGGCTTAAAGGCTACACCTTC. Its protein product is CASSKDRGLKGYTF.

The chain recombines TRBV19 with TRBJ2-5; no definite D call. CDR3 length: 13 amino acids. Trimming pared 5 bases from V and 4 bases from J, leaving 11 bases between. CDR1 and CDR2 from the germline V gene are LNHDA and SQIVND (reference sequence). This chain's CDR3 is CASSLNRGETQYF. The CDR3 nucleotides are TGTGCCAGTAGTTTAAACCGAGGAGAGACCCAGTACTTC.

The chain recombines TRBV2 with TRBJ2-7; the match to TRBD1 covers 9 bases. Germline trimming cut 3 bases from V and 3 bases from J; bases unmatched to any gene: 3. CDR3 length: 14 residues. The germline V gene encodes CDR1 SNHLY and CDR2 FYNNEI. CDR3 protein: CASSEQGQGYEQYV. CDR3 in DNA: TGTGCCAGCAGTGAGCAGGGACAGGGCTACGAGCAGTACGTC.

This chain links TRBV11-2 with TRBJ1-2, with D possibly matching TRBD1 (6 bases). Trimming removed 1 base at V and 5 bases at J, with 8 bases between. The CDR3 is 13 amino acids. Per the germline V gene, CDR1 is SGHAT and CDR2 is FQNNGV. The CDR3 DNA reads as TGTGCCAGCAGCTTAGGGACAGATTATGGCTACACCTTC. This gives the protein CASSLGTDYGYTF.

As to this clone: The sample holds other DNA sequences that translate to the same CDR3. The J gene is TRBJ1-2, the V gene TRBV2, with TRBD1 matching over 7 bases. Germline values: CDR1 SNHLY, CDR2 FYNNEI. V was pared by 4 bases and J by 2 bases, with 1 base of the junction left unmatched. This CDR3 is 13 amino acids long. CDR3 sequence (DNA): TGTGCCAGCAGTGCGACAGGGAACTATGGCTACACCTTC. This gives the protein CASSATGNYGYTF.

The chain employs TRBV6-5 and TRBJ2-1; 12 nucleotides match TRBD2. Unmatched junction bases numbered 5, after V lost 4 bases and J lost 7 bases. From germline, CDR1 is MNHEY and CDR2 SVGAGI. CDR3 size: 15 residues. CDR3 amino acids: CASSSSGGGQNEQFF. CDR3 nucleotide sequence: TGTGCCAGCAGTTCTAGCGGGGGGGGGCAAAATGAGCAGTTCTTC.

The chain has TRBV4-2 and TRBJ1-2; 7 bases agree with TRBD1. V gave up 2 bases and J gave up 2 bases; unmatched junction bases: 2. CDR3 length equals 14 residues. The germline V gene encodes CDR1 LGHNA and CDR2 YNFKEQ. CDR3: CASSQKTGNYGYTF. The CDR3 bases are TGTGCCAGCAGCCAAAAGACAGGGAACTATGGCTACACCTTC.

This chain's CDR3 is CASSWRGQAGSGANVLTF. In nucleotides, the CDR3 is TGTGCCAGCAGTTGGCGGGGACAGGCCGGTTCTGGGGCCAACGTCCTGACTTTC. This chain links TRBV9 with TRBJ2-6; the match to TRBD1 covers 8 bases. The V gene end was trimmed by 5 bases and the J gene end by 1 base; junction bases not matched to a gene: 11. CDR3 length equals 18 residues. The V gene's germline CDR1 is SGDLS and CDR2 YYNGEE. The whole variable domain, filled in from reference TRBV9 and TRBJ2-6, reads DSGVTQTPKHLITATGQRVTLRCSPRSGDLSVYWYQQSLDQGLQFLIQYYNGEERAKGNILERFSAQQFPDLHSELNLSSLELGDSALYFCASSWRGQAGSGANVLTFGAGSRLTVL.

The chain has TRBV5-8 and TRBJ2-1; D is unclear. From germline, CDR1 is SGHTS and CDR2 YDEGEE. V gave up 6 bases and J gave up 7 bases, with 11 bases separating them. The CDR3 has 12 residues. CDR3 sequence: CASTLSWNEQFF. CDR3 sequence (DNA): TGTGCCAGCACCCTATCCTGGAATGAGCAGTTCTTC.

In the case of this clone: Additional DNA sequences in this sample encode the identical CDR3. In DNA, the CDR3 is TGCGCCAGCAGCTTACAGGGGGGGACAGATACGCAGTATTTT. Protein sequence: CASSLQGGTDTQYF. The rearrangement links TRBV5-1 to TRBJ2-3; tentatively, D is TRBD1 (8 bases). Germline V gene lookup returns CDR1 SGHRS and CDR2 YFSETQ. The V end was cut by 2 bases, the J end by 3 bases, with 10 bases between. The CDR3 consists of 14 residues.

This chain links TRBV25-1 with TRBJ1-6; 8 nucleotides align to TRBD1. CDR3 size: 15 residues. Germline V gene sequence: CDR1 MGHDK, CDR2 SYGVNS. V shed 6 bases, J shed 9 bases, and the junction held 10 bases outside the gene matches. The CDR3 spells CASRTGEGAFSPLHF. As DNA, the CDR3 is TGTGCCAGCAGGACAGGGGAGGGTGCGTTTTCACCCCTCCACTTT.

This chain connects TRBV24-1 to TRBJ1-4, with D hard to call. V dropped 5 bases and J dropped 5 bases, with 8 bases sitting between them. Looked up from germline, CDR1 is KGHDR and CDR2 is SFDVKD. The CDR3 covers 13 residues. The CDR3 DNA reads TGTGCCACCAGTGGTAACAGAAATGAAAAACTGTTTTTT. Its translation is CATSGNRNEKLFF.

The chain is built from TRBV7-8 and TRBJ1-3; D is unclear. The CDR3 is made up of 15 amino acids. V was cut by 3 bases and J by 2 bases, with 11 bases left in between. CDR1 and CDR2 from the germline V gene are SGHVS and FQNEAQ. The CDR3 nucleotides read TGTGCCAGCAGCTTGGCGGGGTTTCCTGGAAACACCATATATTTT. Translated: CASSLAGFPGNTIYF.

This sequence joins TRBV5-1 and TRBJ1-2, with 10 bases matching TRBD1. The J segment lost 7 bases and the V segment lost 0 bases, leaving 6 bases of the junction unmatched. This CDR3 contains 15 residues. Germline CDR1 SGHRS, CDR2 YFSETQ. The CDR3 DNA reads as TGCGCCAGCAGCTTGGGCAGACAGGGGGCGCGTGGCTACACCTTC. Amino acid sequence: CASSLGRQGARGYTF.

The sample holds one count of this clone. The rearrangement links TRBV2 to TRBJ1-2, with TRBD1 as a possible D gene (6 bases). The ends were cut back, 6 bases at V and 0 bases at J, with 14 bases in the middle. Germline V gene lookup returns CDR1 SNHLY and CDR2 FYNNEI. There are 15 residues in the CDR3. DNA of the CDR3: TGTGCCAGCAGCTCATCAGGACAGACTAACTATGGCTACACCTTC. This translates into CASSSSGQTNYGYTF.

The chain combines TRBV4-1 with TRBJ1-3; D unresolved. The V and J ends lost 1 base and 3 bases respectively, with 19 bases between them. CDR1 MGHRA and CDR2 YSYEKL come from the germline V gene. The CDR3 totals 18 residues. CDR3: CASSQGKGGLVVGNTIYF. The CDR3 DNA reads TGCGCCAGCAGCCAAGGGAAAGGCGGATTGGTGGTTGGAAACACCATATATTTT.

This clone was observed a single time. V usage is TRBV2 and J usage is TRBJ2-1; 8 positions match TRBD2. Germline assignment: CDR1 SNHLY and CDR2 FYNNEI. Trimming at V came to 8 bases and at J to 9 bases, leaving 18 bases not matched to a gene. This CDR3 has 16 amino acids. CDR3 region: CASFLSPGGVRVEQFF. In nucleotides, the CDR3 is TGTGCCAGCTTTCTATCCCCCGGGGGGGTAAGGGTTGAGCAGTTCTTC.

The CDR3 sequence is CASSLGSGTRGTDTQYF. The DNA of the CDR3 is TGTGCCAGCAGCTTGGGGTCGGGGACTAGAGGCACAGATACGCAGTATTTT. This sequence joins TRBV5-6 and TRBJ2-3; 8 bases agree with TRBD2. Germline V gives CDR1 SGHDT, CDR2 YYEEEE. The CDR3 extends over 17 amino acids. The V gene end was trimmed by 0 bases and the J gene end by 1 base; junction bases not matched to a gene: 7.

The chain combines TRBV7-2 with TRBJ2-1; the D gene is possibly TRBD1 (5 bases). V was clipped by 4 bases and J by 3 bases, with 7 bases between them. The CDR3 covers 13 residues. Germline-derived CDR1 and CDR2 are SGHTA and FQGNSA. The CDR3 region is CASSSTVYNEQFF. In DNA form, the CDR3 reads TGTGCCAGCAGCTCGACAGTCTACAATGAGCAGTTCTTC.

The rearrangement joins TRBV6-2 or TRBV6-3 to TRBJ2-1, with 8 bases identical to TRBD2. Trimming at V came to 5 bases and at J to 5 bases, leaving 8 bases not matched to a gene. Germline CDR1 is MNHEY and CDR2 is SVGEGT. The CDR3 totals 15 residues. The CDR3 nucleotides read TGTGCCAGCAGTCGACCGGGACTAGTTAACAATGAGCAGTTCTTC. Amino acid sequence: CASSRPGLVNNEQFF.

The chain couples TRBV2 to TRBJ1-2; TRBD1 aligns across 7 bases. V was clipped by 7 bases and J by 12 bases; unmatched bases: 20. The CDR3 loop spans 15 amino acids. CDR1 is SNHLY, CDR2 FYNNEI, per germline. CDR3 in amino acids: CASTSLTGAQGGNTF. The CDR3 DNA is TGTGCCAGCACCTCTCTCACCGGGGCTCAGGGGGGAAACACCTTC.

This chain uses TRBV5-5 with TRBJ2-2, with D possibly being TRBD1 (6 bases). The germline V and J ends were trimmed by 5 bases and 5 bases, with 13 bases remaining between them. Germline CDR1 SGHKS, CDR2 YYEKEE (reference sequence). The CDR3 runs to 14 residues. This chain's CDR3 is CASSRVQGTGELFF. The CDR3 DNA follows: TGTGCCAGCAGTCGAGTACAGGGAACCGGGGAGCTGTTTTTT.

The V and J genes are TRBV3-1 (or the pseudogene TRBV3-2) and TRBJ1-5; unclear D gene. The CDR3 contains 13 residues. V was trimmed by 2 bases and J by 6 bases, leaving 8 bases between them. The germline CDR1 and CDR2 sequences are LGHDT and YNNKEL (reference sequence). In DNA, the CDR3 is TGTGCCAGCAGCCAACGGGGATTTCAGCCCCAGCATTTT. Protein sequence: CASSQRGFQPQHF.